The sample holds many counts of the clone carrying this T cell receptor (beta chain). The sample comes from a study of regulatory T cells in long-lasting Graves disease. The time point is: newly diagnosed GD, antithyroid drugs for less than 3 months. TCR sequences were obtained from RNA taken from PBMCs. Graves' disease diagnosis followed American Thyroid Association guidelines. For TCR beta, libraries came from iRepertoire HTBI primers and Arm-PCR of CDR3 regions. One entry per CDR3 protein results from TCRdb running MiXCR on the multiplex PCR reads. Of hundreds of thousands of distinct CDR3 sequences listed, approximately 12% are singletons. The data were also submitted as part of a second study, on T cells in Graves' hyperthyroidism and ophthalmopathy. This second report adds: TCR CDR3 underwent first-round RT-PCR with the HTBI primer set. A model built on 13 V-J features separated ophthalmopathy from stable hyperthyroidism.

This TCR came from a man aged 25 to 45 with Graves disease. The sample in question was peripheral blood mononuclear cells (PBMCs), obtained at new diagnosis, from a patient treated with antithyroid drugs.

CDR3: CASSHWTGADTQYF. The DNA of the CDR3 is TGTGCCAGCAGTCATTGGACAGGGGCAGATACGCAGTATTTT. The chain links TRBV12-3 or TRBV12-4 to TRBJ2-3; 9 nucleotides agree with TRBD1. The V segment lost 5 bases and the J segment 4 bases; nucleotides outside the gene matches: 4. The CDR3 is 14 residues long.